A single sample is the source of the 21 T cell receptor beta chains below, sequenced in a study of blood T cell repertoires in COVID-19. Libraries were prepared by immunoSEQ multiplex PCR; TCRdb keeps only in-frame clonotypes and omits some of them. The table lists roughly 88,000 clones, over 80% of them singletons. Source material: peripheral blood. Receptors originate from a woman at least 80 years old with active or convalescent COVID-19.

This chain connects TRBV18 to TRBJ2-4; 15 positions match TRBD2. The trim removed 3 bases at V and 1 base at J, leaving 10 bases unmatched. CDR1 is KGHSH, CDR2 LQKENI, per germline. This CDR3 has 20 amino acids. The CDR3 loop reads CASSPLPGLAGGLAKNIQYF. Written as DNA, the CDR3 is TGTGCCAGCTCACCGTTACCGGGACTAGCGGGGGGTTTGGCCAAAAACATTCAGTACTTC.

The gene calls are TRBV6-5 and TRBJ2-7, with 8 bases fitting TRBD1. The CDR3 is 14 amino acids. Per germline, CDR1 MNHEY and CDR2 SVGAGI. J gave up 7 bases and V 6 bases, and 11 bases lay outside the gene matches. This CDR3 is CASSPGQVVIEQYF. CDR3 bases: TGTGCCAGCAGCCCGGGACAGGTGGTGATTGAGCAGTACTTC.

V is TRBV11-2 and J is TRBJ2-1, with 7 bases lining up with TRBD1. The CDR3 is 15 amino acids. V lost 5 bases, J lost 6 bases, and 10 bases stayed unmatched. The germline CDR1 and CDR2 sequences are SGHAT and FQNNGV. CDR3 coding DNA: TGTGCCAGCAGCCTCCTCCCGGGACAGAGCAATGAGCAGTTCTTC. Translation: CASSLLPGQSNEQFF.

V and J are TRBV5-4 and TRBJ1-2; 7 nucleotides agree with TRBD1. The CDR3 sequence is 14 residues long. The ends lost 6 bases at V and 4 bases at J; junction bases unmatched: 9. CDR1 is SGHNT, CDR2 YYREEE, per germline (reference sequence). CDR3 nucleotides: TGTGCCAGCACCGAACCGGGACAGATCTATGGCTACACCTTC. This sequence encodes CASTEPGQIYGYTF.

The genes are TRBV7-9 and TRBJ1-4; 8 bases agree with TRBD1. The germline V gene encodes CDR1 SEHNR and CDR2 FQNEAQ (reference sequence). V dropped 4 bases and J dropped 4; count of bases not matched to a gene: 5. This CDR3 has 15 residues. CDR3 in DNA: TGTGCCAGCAGCTCCGGACAGGGCGGTAATGAAAAACTGTTTTTT. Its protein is CASSSGQGGNEKLFF.

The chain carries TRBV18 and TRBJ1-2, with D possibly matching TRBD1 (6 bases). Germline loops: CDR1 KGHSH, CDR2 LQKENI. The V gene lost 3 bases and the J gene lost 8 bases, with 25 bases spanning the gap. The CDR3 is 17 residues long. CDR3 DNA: TGTGCCAGCTCACCCGGGGGGGCAGGGAGCCCTCTTAGGGGCTACACCTTC. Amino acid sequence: CASSPGGAGSPLRGYTF. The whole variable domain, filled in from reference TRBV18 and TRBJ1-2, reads NAGVMQNPRHLVRRRGQEARLRCSPMKGHSHVYWYRQLPEEGLKFMVYLQKENIIDESGMPKERFSAEFPKEGPSILRIQQVVRGDSAAYFCASSPGGAGSPLRGYTFGSGTRLTVV.

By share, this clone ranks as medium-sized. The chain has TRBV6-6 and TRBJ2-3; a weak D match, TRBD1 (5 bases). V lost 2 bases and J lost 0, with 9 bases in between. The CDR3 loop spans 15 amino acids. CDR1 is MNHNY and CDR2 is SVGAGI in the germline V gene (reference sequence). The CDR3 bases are TGTGCCAGCAGTTACGACAGCTCTAGCACAGATACGCAGTATTTT. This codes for CASSYDSSSTDTQYF.

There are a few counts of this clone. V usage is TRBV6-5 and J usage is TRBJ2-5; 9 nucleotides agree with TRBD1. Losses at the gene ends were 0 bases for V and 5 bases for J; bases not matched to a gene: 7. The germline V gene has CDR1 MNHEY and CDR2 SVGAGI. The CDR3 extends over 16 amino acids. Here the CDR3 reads CASSYSPGQGWETQYF. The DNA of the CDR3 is TGTGCCAGCAGTTACTCTCCGGGACAGGGTTGGGAGACCCAGTACTTC.

DNA for the CDR3: TGTGCCAGCAGCCCCAGACTCCCCGGGAGCACAGATACGCAGTATTTT. Translation gives CASSPRLPGSTDTQYF. The chain joins TRBV3-1 (or the pseudogene TRBV3-2) to TRBJ2-3; no reliable D call. CDR3 length equals 16 residues. Trimming stripped 4 bases from V and 0 bases from J, with 14 bases between. Germline assignment: CDR1 LGHDT and CDR2 YNNKEL (reference sequence).

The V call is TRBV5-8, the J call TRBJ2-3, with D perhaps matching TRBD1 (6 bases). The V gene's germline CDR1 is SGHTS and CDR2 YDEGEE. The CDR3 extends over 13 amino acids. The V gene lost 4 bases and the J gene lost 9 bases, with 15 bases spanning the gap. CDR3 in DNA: TGTGCCAGCAGCCCGAGGGGGTTGGCGACGCAGTATTTT. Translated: CASSPRGLATQYF.

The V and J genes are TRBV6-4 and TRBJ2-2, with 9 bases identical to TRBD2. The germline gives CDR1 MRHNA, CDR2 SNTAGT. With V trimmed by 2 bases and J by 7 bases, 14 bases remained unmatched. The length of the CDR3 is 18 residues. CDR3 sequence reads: CASSDRRGGQLGRGELFF. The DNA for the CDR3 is TGTGCCAGCAGTGACCGGCGGGGGGGCCAACTTGGTCGCGGGGAGCTGTTTTTT.

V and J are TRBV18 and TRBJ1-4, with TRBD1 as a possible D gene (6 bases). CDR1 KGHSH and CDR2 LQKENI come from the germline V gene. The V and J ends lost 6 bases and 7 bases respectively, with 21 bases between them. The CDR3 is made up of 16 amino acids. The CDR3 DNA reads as TGTGCCAGCTCGTCTCTTGGCGGGGGCGTAGGTGAAAAACTGTTTTTT. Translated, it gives CASSSLGGGVGEKLFF.

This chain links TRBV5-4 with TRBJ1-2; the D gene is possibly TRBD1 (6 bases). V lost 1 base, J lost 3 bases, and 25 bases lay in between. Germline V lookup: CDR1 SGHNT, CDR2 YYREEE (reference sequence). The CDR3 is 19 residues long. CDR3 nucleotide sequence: TGTGCCAGCAGCTTGCCCCAGGGGACCAGAGAACTAAGGGACTATGGCTACACCTTC. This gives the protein CASSLPQGTRELRDYGYTF.

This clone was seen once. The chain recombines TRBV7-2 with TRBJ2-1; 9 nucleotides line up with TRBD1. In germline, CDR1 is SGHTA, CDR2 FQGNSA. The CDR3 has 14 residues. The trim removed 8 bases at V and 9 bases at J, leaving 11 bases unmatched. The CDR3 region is CASGIQGAQGEQFF. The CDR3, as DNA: TGTGCCAGCGGTATACAGGGGGCGCAGGGTGAGCAGTTCTTC.

This CDR3 reads CASSLRDRASSGTDTQYF. The CDR3 DNA follows: TGTGCCAGCAGCCTCCGGGACAGGGCAAGTTCAGGAACAGATACGCAGTATTTT. The genes are TRBV7-3 and TRBJ2-3, with TRBD1 matching 9 bases. Germline V gene sequence: CDR1 SGHTA, CDR2 FQGTGA. V lost 5 bases and J lost 3; bases outside the gene matches: 15. The CDR3 sequence is 18 residues long.

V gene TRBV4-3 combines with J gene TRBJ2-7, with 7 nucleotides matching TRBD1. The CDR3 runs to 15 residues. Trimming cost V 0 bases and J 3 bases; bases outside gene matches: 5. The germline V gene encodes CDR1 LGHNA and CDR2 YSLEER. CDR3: CASSQDWTGVYEQYF. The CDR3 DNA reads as TGCGCCAGCAGCCAAGATTGGACAGGCGTCTACGAGCAGTACTTC.

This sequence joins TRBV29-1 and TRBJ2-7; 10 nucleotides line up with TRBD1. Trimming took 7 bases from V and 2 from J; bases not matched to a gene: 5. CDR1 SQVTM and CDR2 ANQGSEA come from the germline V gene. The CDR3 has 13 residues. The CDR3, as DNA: TGCAGCGCCTGTGGACAGGGGGCCTACGAGCAGTACTTC. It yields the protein CSACGQGAYEQYF.

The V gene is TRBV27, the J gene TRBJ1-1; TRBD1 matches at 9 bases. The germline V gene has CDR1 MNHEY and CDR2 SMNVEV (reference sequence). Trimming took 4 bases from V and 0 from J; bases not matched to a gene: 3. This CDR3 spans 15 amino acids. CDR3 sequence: CASSWGTGLNTEAFF. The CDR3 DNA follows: TGTGCCAGCAGTTGGGGGACAGGGCTGAACACTGAAGCTTTCTTT.

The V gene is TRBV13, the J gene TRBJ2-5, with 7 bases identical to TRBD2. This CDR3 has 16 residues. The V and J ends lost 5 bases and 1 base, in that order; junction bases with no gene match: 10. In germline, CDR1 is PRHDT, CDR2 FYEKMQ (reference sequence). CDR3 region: CASSPETLAGQETQYF. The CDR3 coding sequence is TGTGCCAGCAGCCCAGAGACCTTAGCGGGCCAAGAGACCCAGTACTTC.

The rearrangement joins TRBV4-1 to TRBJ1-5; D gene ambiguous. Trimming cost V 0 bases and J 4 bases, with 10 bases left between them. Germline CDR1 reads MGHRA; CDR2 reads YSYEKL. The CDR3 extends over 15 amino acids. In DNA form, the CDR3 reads TGCGCCAGCAGCCAAGATGGGCAGAAGAATCAGCCCCAGCATTTT. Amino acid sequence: CASSQDGQKNQPQHF.

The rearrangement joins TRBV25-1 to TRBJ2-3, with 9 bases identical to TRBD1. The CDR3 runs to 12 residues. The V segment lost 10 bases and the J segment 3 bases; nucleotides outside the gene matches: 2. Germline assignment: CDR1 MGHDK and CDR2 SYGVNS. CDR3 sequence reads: CATDRGTDTQYF. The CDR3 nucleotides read TGTGCCACAGACAGGGGGACAGATACGCAGTATTTT. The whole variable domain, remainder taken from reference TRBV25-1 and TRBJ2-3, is EADIYQTPRYLVIGTGKKITLECSQTMGHDKMYWYQQDPGMELHLIHYSYGVNSTEKGDLSSESTVSRIRTEHFPLTLESARPSHTSQYLCATDRGTDTQYFGPGTRLTVL.